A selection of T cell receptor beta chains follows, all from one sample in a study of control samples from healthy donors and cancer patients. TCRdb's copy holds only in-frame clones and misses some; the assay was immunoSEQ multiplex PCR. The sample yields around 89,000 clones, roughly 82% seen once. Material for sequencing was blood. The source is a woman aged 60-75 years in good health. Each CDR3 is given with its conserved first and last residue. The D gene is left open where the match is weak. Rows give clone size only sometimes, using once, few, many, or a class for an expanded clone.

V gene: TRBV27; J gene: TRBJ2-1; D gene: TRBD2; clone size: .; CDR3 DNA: TGTGCCACCAAAACCAGCGGGGCCCACAATGAGCAGTTCTTC; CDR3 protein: CATKTSGAHNEQFF
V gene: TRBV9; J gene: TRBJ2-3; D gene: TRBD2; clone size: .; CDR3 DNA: TGTGCCAGCAGCGTAGACGAAGGGGCGGCAGGGAGGGGCACAGATACGCAGTATTTT; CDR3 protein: CASSVDEGAAGRGTDTQYF
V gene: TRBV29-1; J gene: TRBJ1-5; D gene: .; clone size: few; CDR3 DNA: TGCAGCGTGCGGACTAGCAATCAGCCCCAGCATTTT; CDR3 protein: CSVRTSNQPQHF
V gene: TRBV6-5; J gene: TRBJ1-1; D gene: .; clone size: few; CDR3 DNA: TGTGCCAGCAGGGACACGGACAAGAACACTGAAGCTTTCTTT; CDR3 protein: CASRDTDKNTEAFF
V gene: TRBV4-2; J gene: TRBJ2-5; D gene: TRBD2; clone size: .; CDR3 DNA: TGTGCCAGCAGCCAAGGGGAGGGGCCGTACCAAGAGACCCAGTACTTC; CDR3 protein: CASSQGEGPYQETQYF
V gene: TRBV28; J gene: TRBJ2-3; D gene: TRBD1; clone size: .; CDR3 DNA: TGTGCCAGCAGGGGACAGCCACGCACAGATACGCAGTATTTT; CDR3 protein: CASRGQPRTDTQYF
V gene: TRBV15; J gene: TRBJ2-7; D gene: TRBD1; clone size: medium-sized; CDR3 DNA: TGTGCCACCAGCAGAGATCACCGGGACAGCGATATCTACGAGCAGTACTTC; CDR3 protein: CATSRDHRDSDIYEQYF
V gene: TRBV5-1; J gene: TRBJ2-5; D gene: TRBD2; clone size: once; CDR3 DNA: TGCGCCAGCAGCCCCGGATCTAGCGGAGAGACCCAGTACTTC; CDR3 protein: CASSPGSSGETQYF
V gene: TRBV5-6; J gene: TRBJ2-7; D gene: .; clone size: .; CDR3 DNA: TGTGCCAGCAGCTTCCTATACGAGCAGTACTTC; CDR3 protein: CASSFLYEQYF
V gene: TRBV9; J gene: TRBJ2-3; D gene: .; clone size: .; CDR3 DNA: TGTGCCAGCAGCGTTGGAGATACGCAGTATTTT; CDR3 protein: CASSVGDTQYF
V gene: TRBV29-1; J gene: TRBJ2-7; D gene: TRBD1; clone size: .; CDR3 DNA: TGCAGCGCCGGGACAGGGGGCTACGAGCAGTACTTC; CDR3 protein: CSAGTGGYEQYF
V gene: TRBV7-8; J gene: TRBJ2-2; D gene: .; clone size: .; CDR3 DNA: TGTGCCAGCAGCTTGCGGCAGGGTGGTATCACCGGGGAGCTGTTTTTT; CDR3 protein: CASSLRQGGITGELFF
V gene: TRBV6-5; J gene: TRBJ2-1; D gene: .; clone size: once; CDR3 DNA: TGTGCCAGCAGCCAAGGAGACTTAGGGAACAATGAGCAGTTCTTC; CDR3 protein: CASSQGDLGNNEQFF
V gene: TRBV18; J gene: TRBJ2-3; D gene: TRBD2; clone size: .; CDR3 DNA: TGTGCCAGCTCACCACAGGTTCGCGGGGGGGACACAGATACGCAGTATTTT; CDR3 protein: CASSPQVRGGDTDTQYF
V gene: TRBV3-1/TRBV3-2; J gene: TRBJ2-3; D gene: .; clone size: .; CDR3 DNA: TGTGCCAGCAGCCTCAGGGCCTCCACAGATACGCAGTATTTT; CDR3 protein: CASSLRASTDTQYF
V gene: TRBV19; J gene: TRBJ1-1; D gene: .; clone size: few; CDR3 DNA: TGTGCCAGTAGTGCGACAGGGAACACTGAAGCTTTCTTT; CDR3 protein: CASSATGNTEAFF
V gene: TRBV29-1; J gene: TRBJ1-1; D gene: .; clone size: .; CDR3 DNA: TGCAGCGTTGAACAGGGCGGACTCGAAGCTTTCTTT; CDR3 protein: CSVEQGGLEAFF
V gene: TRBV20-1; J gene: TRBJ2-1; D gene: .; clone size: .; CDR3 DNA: TGCAGTGCGGGGACGGTTGAGCAGTTCTTC; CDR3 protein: CSAGTVEQFF
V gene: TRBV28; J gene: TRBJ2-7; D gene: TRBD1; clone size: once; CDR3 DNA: TGTGCCAGCAGCCCACAGGACAGGTTTAGCGAGCAGTACTTC; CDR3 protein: CASSPQDRFSEQYF
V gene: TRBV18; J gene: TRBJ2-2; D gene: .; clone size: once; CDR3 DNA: TGTGCCAGCTCACCACAGAACACCGGGGAGCTGTTTTTT; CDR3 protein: CASSPQNTGELFF
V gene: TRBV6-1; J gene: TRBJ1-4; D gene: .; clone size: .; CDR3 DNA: TGTGCCAGCAGTGACGTCGATGAAAAACTGTTTTTT; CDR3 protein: CASSDVDEKLFF
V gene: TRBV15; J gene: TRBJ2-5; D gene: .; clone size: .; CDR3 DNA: TGTGCCACCAGCAGGGACAGTCCCCAAGAGACCCAGTACTTC; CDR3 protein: CATSRDSPQETQYF
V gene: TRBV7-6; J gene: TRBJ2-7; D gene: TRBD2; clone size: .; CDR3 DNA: TGTGCCAGCAGCTTAGCCGCGCGTCTAGCGGGGGCCTACGAGCAGTACTTC; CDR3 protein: CASSLAARLAGAYEQYF
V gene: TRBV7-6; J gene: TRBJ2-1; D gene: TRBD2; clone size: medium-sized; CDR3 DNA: TGTGCCAGCAGCCTTAGCGGGGGACTTAACAATGAGCAGTTCTTC; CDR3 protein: CASSLSGGLNNEQFF
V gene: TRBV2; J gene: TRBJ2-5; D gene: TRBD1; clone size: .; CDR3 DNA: TGTGCCAGTGACAGGGTCGGGGAGACCCAGTACTTC; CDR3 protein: CASDRVGETQYF